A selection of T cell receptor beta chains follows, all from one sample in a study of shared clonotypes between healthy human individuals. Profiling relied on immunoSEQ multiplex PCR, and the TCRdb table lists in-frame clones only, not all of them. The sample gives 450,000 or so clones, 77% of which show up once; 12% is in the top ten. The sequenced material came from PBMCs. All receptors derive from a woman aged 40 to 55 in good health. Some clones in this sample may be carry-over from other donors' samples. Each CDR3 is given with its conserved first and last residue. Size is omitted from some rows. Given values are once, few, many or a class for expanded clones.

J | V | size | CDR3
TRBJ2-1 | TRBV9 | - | CASSKAGTSGYNEQFF
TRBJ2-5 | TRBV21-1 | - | CASSKAAWLGEGSRVAAQYF
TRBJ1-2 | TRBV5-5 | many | CASSLGQGASYGYTF
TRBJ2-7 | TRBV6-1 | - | CASSPRPGEGYEQYF
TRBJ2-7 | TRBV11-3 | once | CASSLGESYEQYF
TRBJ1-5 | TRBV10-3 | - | CAISEGENSNQPQHF
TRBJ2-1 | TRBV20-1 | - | CSAREDTEQFF
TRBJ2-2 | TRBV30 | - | CATGSTGEPFF
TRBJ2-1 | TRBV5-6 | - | CASSLGGGGASSYNEQFF
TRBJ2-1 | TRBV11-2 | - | CASSLDRGGGLNEQFF
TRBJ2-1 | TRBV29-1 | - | CSYWYRGRSDEQFF
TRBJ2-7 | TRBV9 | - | CASSVDRGPTYEQYF
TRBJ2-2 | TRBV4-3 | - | CASSQGVLTGELFF
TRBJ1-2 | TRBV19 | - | CASSPDRNYGYTF
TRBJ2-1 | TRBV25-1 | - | CASSDRTNSYNEQFF
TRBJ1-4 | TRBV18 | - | CASSPSWGEKLFF
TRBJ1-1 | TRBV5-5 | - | CASSRGFGNTEAFF
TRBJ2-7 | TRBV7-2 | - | CATGLAGAYEQYF
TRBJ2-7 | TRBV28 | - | CASSLPATNEQYF
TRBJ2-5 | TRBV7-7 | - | CASSLRVAGGKDQETQYF
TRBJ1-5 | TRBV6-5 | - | CASSRGVDQPQHF
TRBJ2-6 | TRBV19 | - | CASSIRQLLSSGANVLTF
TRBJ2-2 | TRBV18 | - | CASSPLAGGPSGTGELFF
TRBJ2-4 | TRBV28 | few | CASSFRSGREYF
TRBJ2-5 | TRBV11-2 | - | CASSGRWQTKIETQYF
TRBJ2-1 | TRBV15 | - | CATSRGGTSGSNEQFF
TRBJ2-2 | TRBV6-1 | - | CASSEARSGTGELFF
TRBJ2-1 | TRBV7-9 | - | CASSLFGGQSSYNEQFF
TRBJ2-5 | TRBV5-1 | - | CASSFGGRVGETQYF
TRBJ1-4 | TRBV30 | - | CAWRAGTATNEKLFF
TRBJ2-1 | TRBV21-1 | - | CASSKAVGDLYNEQFF
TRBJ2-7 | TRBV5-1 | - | CASSLVTSGEQYF
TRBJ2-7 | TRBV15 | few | CATSQPAGGDKQYF
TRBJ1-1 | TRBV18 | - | CASSPITGQGGTEAFF
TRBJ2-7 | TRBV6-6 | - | CASSISQRASYEQYF
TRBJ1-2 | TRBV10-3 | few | CAIKGLSGYTF
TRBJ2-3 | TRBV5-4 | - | CASSSGPATDTQYF
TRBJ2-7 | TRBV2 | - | CASSPQYEQYF
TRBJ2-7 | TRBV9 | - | CASSGSLGTGGEQYF
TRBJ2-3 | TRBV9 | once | CASSLLAGTTDTQYF
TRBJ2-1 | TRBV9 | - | CASSVVGLAGPDSYNEQFF
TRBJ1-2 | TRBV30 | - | CAWSRTGTGQLYGYTF
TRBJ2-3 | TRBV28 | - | CASSSPDGTDTQYF
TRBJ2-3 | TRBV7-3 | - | CASSLSAGGGTDTQYF
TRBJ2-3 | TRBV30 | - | CAWNGGRLTDTQYF
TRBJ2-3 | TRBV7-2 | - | CASSFRTGVGNTQYF
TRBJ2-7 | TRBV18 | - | CASSPPAPGQGAFEQYF
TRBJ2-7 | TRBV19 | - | CASSIDGPQGWEQYF
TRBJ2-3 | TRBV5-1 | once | CASGFDRSTDTQYF
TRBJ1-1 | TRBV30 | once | CASNPGPRGPEAFF
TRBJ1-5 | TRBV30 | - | CAWNDLTDQPQHF
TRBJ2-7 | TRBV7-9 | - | CASSLGQGAFYEQYF
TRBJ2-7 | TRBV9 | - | CASSSRDRTPGEQYF